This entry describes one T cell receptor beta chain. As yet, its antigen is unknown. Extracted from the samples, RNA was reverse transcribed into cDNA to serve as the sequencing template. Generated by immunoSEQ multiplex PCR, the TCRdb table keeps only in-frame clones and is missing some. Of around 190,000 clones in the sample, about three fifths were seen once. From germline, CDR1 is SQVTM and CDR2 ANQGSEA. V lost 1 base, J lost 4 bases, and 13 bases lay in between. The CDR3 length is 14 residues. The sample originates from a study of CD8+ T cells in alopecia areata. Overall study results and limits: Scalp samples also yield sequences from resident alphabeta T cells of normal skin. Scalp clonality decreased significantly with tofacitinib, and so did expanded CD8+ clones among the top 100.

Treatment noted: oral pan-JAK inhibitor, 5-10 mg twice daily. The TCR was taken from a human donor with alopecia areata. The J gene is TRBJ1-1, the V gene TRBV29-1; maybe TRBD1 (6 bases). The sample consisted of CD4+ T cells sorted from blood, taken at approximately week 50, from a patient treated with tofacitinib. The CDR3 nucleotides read TGCAGCGTTGAAGGGGACACGCTTCTCACTGAAGCTTTCTTT. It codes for CSVEGDTLLTEAFF. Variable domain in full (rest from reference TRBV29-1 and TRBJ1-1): SAVISQKPSRDICQRGTSLTIQCQVDSQVTMMFWYRQQPGQSLTLIATANQGSEATYESGFVIDKFPISRPNLTFSTLTVSNMSPEDSSIYLCSVEGDTLLTEAFFGQGTRLTVV.